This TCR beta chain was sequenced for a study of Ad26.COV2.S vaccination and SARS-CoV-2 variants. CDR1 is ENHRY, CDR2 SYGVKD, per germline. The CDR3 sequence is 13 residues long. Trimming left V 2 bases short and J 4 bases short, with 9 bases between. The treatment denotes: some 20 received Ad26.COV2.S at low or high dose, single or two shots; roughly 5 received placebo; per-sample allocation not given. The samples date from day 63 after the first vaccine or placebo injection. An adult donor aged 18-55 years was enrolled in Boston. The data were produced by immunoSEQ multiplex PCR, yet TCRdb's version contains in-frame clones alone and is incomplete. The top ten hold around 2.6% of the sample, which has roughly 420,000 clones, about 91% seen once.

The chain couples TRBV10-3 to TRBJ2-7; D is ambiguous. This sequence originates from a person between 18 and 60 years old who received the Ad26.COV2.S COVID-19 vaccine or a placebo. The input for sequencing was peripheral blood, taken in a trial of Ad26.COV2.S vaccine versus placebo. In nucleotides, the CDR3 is TGTGCCATCAGTGAGATCTTCAGATACGAGCAGTACTTC. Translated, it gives CAISEIFRYEQYF.